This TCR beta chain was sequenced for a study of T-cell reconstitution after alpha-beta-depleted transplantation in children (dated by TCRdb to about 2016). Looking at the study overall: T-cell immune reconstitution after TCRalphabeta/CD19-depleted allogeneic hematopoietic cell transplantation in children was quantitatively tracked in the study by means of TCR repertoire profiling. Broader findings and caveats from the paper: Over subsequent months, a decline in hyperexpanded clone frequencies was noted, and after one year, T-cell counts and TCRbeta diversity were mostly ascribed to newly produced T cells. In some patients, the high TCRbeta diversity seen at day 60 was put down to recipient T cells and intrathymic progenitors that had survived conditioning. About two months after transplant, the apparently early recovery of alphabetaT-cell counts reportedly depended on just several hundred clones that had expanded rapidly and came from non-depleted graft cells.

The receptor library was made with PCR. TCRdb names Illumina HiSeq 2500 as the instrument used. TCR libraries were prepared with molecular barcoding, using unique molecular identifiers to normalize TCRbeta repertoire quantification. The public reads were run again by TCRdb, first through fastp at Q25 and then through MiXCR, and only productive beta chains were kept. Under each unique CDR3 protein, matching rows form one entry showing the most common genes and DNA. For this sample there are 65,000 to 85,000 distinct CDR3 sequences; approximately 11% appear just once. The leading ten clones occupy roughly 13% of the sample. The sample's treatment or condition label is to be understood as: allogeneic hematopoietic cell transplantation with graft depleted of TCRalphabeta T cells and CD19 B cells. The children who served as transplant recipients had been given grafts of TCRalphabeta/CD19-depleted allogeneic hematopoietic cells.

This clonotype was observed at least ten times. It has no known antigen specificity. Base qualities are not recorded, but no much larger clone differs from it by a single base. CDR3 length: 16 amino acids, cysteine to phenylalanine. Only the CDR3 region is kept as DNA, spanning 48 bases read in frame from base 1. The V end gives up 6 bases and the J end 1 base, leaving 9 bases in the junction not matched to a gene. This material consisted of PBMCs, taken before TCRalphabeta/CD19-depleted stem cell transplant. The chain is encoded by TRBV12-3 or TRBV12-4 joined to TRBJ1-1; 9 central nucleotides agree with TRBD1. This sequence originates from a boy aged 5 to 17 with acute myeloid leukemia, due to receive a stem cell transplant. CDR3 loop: CASRIRQGVANTEAFF. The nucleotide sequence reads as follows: TGTGCCAGCAGAATAAGACAGGGGGTGGCGAACACTGAAGCTTTCTTT.